The next 16 T cell receptor beta chains were all read from a single sample in a study of blood T cell repertoires in COVID-19. TCRdb's table, derived via immunoSEQ multiplex PCR, lists solely in-frame clones and lacks some. Among some 200,000 clones listed, about nine tenths were seen once. Sequenced sample: peripheral blood. All receptors come from a man aged 45 to 65 with acute or convalescent COVID-19.

V gene TRBV4-1 combines with J gene TRBJ1-4; TRBD1 might be the D (6 bases). This CDR3 spans 16 amino acids. The V and J ends lost 4 bases and 3 bases respectively, with 15 bases between them. The germline V gene has CDR1 MGHRA and CDR2 YSYEKL. CDR3 bases: TGCGCCAGCAGCCTCTATCGGGACACCTCTAATGAAAAACTGTTTTTT. It is translated as CASSLYRDTSNEKLFF.

The genes are TRBV21-1 and TRBJ2-2; the D call TRBD2 from the table was never checked on the DNA. TRBV21-1 counts as a pseudogene. The CDR3 is made up of 17 amino acids. The CDR3 protein is CASSKGAGGRDTGELFF. The CDR3 nucleotides read TGTGCCAGCAGCAAGGGAGCGGGGGGCCGGGACACCGGGGAGCTGTTTTTT.

The V gene is TRBV28, the J gene TRBJ1-2; a weak D match, TRBD1 (6 bases). CDR1 MDHEN and CDR2 SYDVKM come from the germline V gene. V was clipped by 9 bases and J by 1 base, with 18 bases between them. The CDR3 has 15 residues. The CDR3 DNA reads as TGTGCCAGTGCCACAGGGATTCCTGATAACTATGGCTACACCTTC. Protein: CASATGIPDNYGYTF.

The rearrangement joins TRBV5-1 to TRBJ1-6, with D maybe TRBD1 (5 bases). Germline CDR1 is SGHRS and CDR2 is YFSETQ. The CDR3 is 14 amino acids. Trimming took off 2 bases at V and 5 bases at J, with 8 bases between the two ends. Here the CDR3 DNA reads TGCGCCAGCAGCTTCCAGGGTGATAATTCACCCCTCCACTTT. This codes for CASSFQGDNSPLHF.

The chain links TRBV6-5 to TRBJ1-1, with 7 bases that match TRBD1. The CDR3 runs 14 residues. V gave up 7 bases and J gave up 2 bases; unmatched junction bases: 7. The germline gives CDR1 MNHEY, CDR2 SVGAGI. The DNA for the CDR3 is TGTGCCAGCACCTCGGGACAGTTTAACACTGAAGCTTTCTTT. Amino acids: CASTSGQFNTEAFF.

The CDR3 bases are TGCGCCAGCAGCTTACAGGCTACGAACACTGAAGCTTTCTTT. As protein: CASSLQATNTEAFF. The chain is built from TRBV5-1 and TRBJ1-1, with a tentative D call TRBD1 (5 bases). V lost 2 bases and J 1 base, leaving 9 bases between the germline ends. Germline V gene sequence: CDR1 SGHRS, CDR2 YFSETQ. This CDR3 has 14 residues. Complete variable domain (other parts from reference TRBV5-1 and TRBJ1-1): KAGVTQTPRYLIKTRGQQVTLSCSPISGHRSVSWYQQTPGQGLQFLFEYFSETQRNKGNFPGRFSGRQFSNSRSEMNVSTLELGDSALYLCASSLQATNTEAFFGQGTRLTVV.

CDR3 nucleotide sequence: TGTGCCAGCAGCAGGGACTTAAAAGAGACCCAGTACTTC. Amino acids: CASSRDLKETQYF. The chain links TRBV9 to TRBJ2-5; D might be TRBD2 (6 bases). V was cut by 4 bases and J by 3 bases, with 10 bases left in between. Germline V gene sequence: CDR1 SGDLS, CDR2 YYNGEE. This CDR3 has 13 residues.

The rearrangement uses TRBV7-2 and TRBJ1-5; the match to TRBD1 covers 7 bases. The V gene's germline CDR1 is SGHTA and CDR2 FQGNSA. The junction had 3 bases not matched to a gene; V was cut back by 5 bases and J by 2 bases. This CDR3 spans 14 amino acids. The CDR3 bases are TGTGCCAGCAGCCTGCAGGGGGGCAATCAGCCCCAGCATTTT. Protein sequence: CASSLQGGNQPQHF.

This sequence joins TRBV18 and TRBJ1-2, with D unclear. CDR3 length: 13 residues. The germline V gene encodes CDR1 KGHSH and CDR2 LQKENI. V was trimmed by 7 bases and J by 6 bases, leaving 15 bases between them. CDR3 sequence reads: CASCFRVEDGYTF. The DNA of the CDR3 is TGTGCCAGCTGTTTCCGGGTGGAAGATGGCTACACCTTC. Together with reference TRBV18 and TRBJ1-2, the CDR3 gives the full variable domain: NAGVMQNPRHLVRRRGQEARLRCSPMKGHSHVYWYRQLPEEGLKFMVYLQKENIIDESGMPKERFSAEFPKEGPSILRIQQVVRGDSAAYFCASCFRVEDGYTFGSGTRLTVV.

The V gene is TRBV14, the J gene TRBJ1-6; D unclear. Trimming removed 0 bases at V and 8 bases at J, with 11 bases between. Germline loops: CDR1 SGHDN, CDR2 FVKESK. The CDR3 is made up of 15 amino acids. CDR3 sequence reads: CASSQERSPDSPLHF. As DNA, the CDR3 is TGTGCCAGCAGCCAAGAGAGGAGCCCCGATTCACCCCTCCACTTT.

The chain recombines TRBV2 with TRBJ2-3, with 9 bases identical to TRBD2. The CDR3 contains 13 residues. The V gene's germline CDR1 is SNHLY and CDR2 FYNNEI. The CDR3 protein is CAGRGGSTDTQYF. CDR3 coding DNA: TGTGCAGGGCGGGGGGGATCCACAGATACGCAGTATTTT.

The V gene is TRBV9, the J gene TRBJ1-1, with TRBD1 matching over 9 bases. V shed 4 bases and J 4 bases; nucleotides not matched to a gene: 8. Germline lookup yields CDR1 SGDLS and CDR2 YYNGEE. The CDR3 consists of 15 residues. This chain's CDR3 is CASSNRDRVLTEAFF. CDR3 bases: TGTGCCAGCAGCAACCGGGACAGGGTGCTCACTGAAGCTTTCTTT.

The chain combines TRBV7-9 with TRBJ1-5; the D gene is possibly TRBD1 (5 bases). Trimming pared 1 base from V and 5 bases from J, leaving 6 bases between. CDR1 is SEHNR, CDR2 FQNEAQ, per germline (reference sequence). There are 13 residues in the CDR3. The CDR3 region is CASSLGGYQPQHF. The CDR3 region has the DNA TGTGCCAGCAGCTTAGGGGGCTATCAGCCCCAGCATTTT.

This clone was counted a single time. The chain uses TRBV2 and TRBJ1-2; D gene ambiguous. Germline lookup yields CDR1 SNHLY and CDR2 FYNNEI. Between the trimmed V and J ends, which lost 4 bases and 2 bases, there was a span of 14 bases. CDR3 size: 15 residues. CDR3 sequence: CASSVLTDSNYGYTF. The CDR3 bases are TGTGCCAGCAGTGTGTTGACCGACTCCAACTATGGCTACACCTTC. Full variable domain (remainder filled in from reference TRBV2 and TRBJ1-2): EPEVTQTPSHQVTQMGQEVILRCVPISNHLYFYWYRQILGQKVEFLVSFYNNEISEKSEIFDDQFSVERPDGSNFTLKIRSTKLEDSAMYFCASSVLTDSNYGYTFGSGTRLTVV.

The V gene is TRBV27, the J gene TRBJ1-1; 8 nucleotides match TRBD1. CDR1 is MNHEY, CDR2 SMNVEV, per germline (reference sequence). This CDR3 is 14 amino acids long. J gave up 2 bases and V 6 bases, and 5 bases lay outside the gene matches. CDR3 nucleotides: TGTGCCAGCAGACAGGGGGGGGCCAACACTGAAGCTTTCTTT. It encodes CASRQGGANTEAFF.

This rearrangement joins TRBV6-5 to TRBJ2-7, with TRBD1 identical over 9 bases. Germline CDR1 and CDR2: MNHEY and SVGAGI. V trimming: 10 bases; J trimming: 7 bases; junction bases outside the gene matches: 11. The CDR3 length is 13 residues. Here the CDR3 DNA reads TGTGCCAACCCGAGGGACAGGGCTGGTGAGCAGTACGTC. Translated, it gives CANPRDRAGEQYV.